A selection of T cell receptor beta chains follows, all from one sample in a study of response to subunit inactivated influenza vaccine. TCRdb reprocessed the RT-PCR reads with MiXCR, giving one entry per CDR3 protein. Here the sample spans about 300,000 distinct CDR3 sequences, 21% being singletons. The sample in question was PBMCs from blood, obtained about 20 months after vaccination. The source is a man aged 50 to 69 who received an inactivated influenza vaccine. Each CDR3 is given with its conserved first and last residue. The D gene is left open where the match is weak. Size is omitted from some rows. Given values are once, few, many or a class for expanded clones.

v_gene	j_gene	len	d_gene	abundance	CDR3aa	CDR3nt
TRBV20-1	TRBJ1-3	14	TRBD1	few	CSASRQGSGNTIYF	TGCAGTGCTAGCAGACAGGGCTCTGGAAACACCATATATTTT
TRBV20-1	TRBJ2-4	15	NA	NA	CSDPDRLLAKNIQYF	TGCAGTGACCCCGACAGACTACTAGCCAAAAACATTCAGTACTTC
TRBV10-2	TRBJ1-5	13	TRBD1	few	CASGDREFKPQHF	TGCGCCAGCGGGGACAGGGAATTTAAGCCCCAGCATTTT
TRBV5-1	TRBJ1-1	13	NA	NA	CASSPDQHSEAFF	TGCGCCAGCAGCCCGGACCAGCACTCTGAAGCTTTCTTT
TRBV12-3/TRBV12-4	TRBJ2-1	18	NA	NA	CASSFWAWGGQELNEQFF	TGTGCCAGCAGTTTTTGGGCCTGGGGGGGACAGGAGTTAAATGAGCAGTTCTTC
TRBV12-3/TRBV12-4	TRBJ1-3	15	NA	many	CASSFGTRSGNTIYF	TGTGCCAGCAGTTTCGGCACTCGCTCTGGAAACACCATATATTTT
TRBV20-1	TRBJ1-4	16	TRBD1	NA	CSARDREGTGNEKLFF	TGCAGTGCTAGAGATCGAGAGGGGACAGGGAATGAAAAACTGTTTTTT
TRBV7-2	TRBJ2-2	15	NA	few	CASSLGGRGTGELFF	TGTGCCAGCAGCTTAGGAGGGAGAGGCACCGGGGAGCTGTTTTTT
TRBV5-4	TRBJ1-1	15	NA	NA	CASSLGLAGYTEAFF	TGTGCCAGCAGCTTGGGGCTGGCGGGCTACACTGAAGCTTTCTTT
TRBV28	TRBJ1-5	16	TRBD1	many	CASSPLGTGMGQPQHF	TGTGCCAGCAGTCCCCTCGGGACAGGAATGGGACAGCCCCAGCATTTT
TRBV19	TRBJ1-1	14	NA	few	CASSIAGMNTEAFF	TGTGCCAGTAGTATTGCAGGGATGAACACTGAAGCTTTCTTT
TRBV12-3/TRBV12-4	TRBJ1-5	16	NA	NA	CASSLGSSGGNQPQHF	TGTGCCAGCAGTTTGGGTTCTAGCGGCGGCAATCAGCCCCAGCATTTT
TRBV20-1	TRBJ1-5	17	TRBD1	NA	CSATQRTGPLSNQPQHF	TGCAGTGCTACCCAAAGGACAGGGCCCCTCAGCAATCAGCCCCAGCATTTT
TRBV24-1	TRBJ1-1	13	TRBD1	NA	CATTDRGDTEAFF	TGTGCCACTACAGACAGGGGGGACACTGAAGCTTTCTTT
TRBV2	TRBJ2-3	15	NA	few	CASSRSGFSTDTQYF	TGTGCCAGCAGTCGTAGCGGATTTAGCACAGATACGCAGTATTTT
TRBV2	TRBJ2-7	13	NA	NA	CASSIRPRWEQYF	TGTGCCAGCAGCATAAGACCCCGTTGGGAGCAGTACTTC
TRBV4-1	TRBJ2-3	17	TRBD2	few	CASSVSGGASYTDTQYF	TGCGCCAGCAGCGTCAGCGGGGGGGCCTCCTACACAGATACGCAGTATTTT
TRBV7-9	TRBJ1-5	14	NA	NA	CASSRGNGNQPQHF	TGTGCCAGCTCACGGGGGAATGGTAATCAGCCCCAGCATTTT
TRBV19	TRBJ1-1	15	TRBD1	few	CASREGPTGNAEAFF	TGTGCCAGTAGAGAGGGGCCGACAGGGAACGCTGAAGCTTTCTTT
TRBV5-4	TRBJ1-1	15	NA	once	CASSGAAEMNTEAFF	TGTGCCAGCAGCGGGGCCGCGGAAATGAACACTGAAGCTTTCTTT
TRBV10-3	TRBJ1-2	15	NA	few	CAISEYDGANYGYTF	TGTGCCATCAGTGAGTACGACGGAGCTAACTATGGCTACACCTTC
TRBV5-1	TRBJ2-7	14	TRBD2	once	CASSFDLAVNEQYF	TGCGCCAGCAGCTTCGACCTAGCGGTAAACGAGCAGTACTTC
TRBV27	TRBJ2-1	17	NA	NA	CASRLTLRGRLYNEQFF	TGTGCCAGCAGGTTAACGCTCCGGGGGCGTCTCTACAATGAGCAGTTCTTC
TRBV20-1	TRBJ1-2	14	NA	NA	CSAKTARDTYGYTF	TGCAGTGCTAAAACTGCCCGGGACACATATGGCTACACCTTC
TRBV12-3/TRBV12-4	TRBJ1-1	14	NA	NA	CASSFGTSSQEAFF	TGTGCCAGCAGTTTTGGGACATCCTCACAGGAAGCTTTCTTT
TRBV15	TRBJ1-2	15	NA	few	CATSRSRETSYGYTF	TGTGCCACCAGCAGAAGCAGAGAGACCTCCTATGGCTACACCTTC
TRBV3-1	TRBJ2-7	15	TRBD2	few	CASSQDSGLAVEQYF	TGTGCCAGCAGCCAAGATTCGGGACTAGCTGTTGAGCAGTACTTC
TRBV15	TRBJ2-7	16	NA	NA	CATSRDRAGVLHEQYF	TGTGCCACCAGCAGAGATCGGGCAGGGGTTCTCCACGAGCAGTACTTC
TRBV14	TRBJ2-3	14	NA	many	CASSLGEYTDTQYF	TGTGCCAGCAGCCTTGGGGAGTACACAGATACGCAGTATTTT
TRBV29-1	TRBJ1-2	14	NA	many	CSVAQGFGSYGYTF	TGCAGCGTTGCACAGGGATTTGGGTCCTATGGCTACACCTTC
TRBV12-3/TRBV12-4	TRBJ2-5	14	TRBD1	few	CASTQGGQIKTQYF	TGTGCCAGCACCCAAGGGGGACAGATAAAGACCCAGTACTTC
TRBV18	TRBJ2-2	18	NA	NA	CASSSPLRRGANTGELFF	TGTGCCAGCTCATCCCCCCTTCGCAGGGGAGCGAACACCGGGGAGCTGTTTTTT
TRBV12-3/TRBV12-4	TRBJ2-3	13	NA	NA	CASSYWEGDTQYF	TGTGCCAGCAGTTACTGGGAAGGAGATACGCAGTATTTT
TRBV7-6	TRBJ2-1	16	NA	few	CASSLRRASSYNEQFF	TGTGCCAGCAGCCTCCGGAGAGCGAGCTCCTACAATGAGCAGTTCTTC
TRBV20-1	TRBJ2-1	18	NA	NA	CSASVSRPGVHPYNEQFF	TGCAGTGCTAGTGTATCTCGTCCCGGCGTACACCCCTACAATGAGCAGTTCTTC
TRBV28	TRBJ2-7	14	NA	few	CASSLGLIAYEQYF	TGTGCCAGCAGTTTAGGACTGATCGCCTACGAGCAGTACTTC
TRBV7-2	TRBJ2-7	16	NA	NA	CASSPQQRTLSDEQYF	TGTGCCAGCAGCCCACAACAGCGGACCCTCTCGGACGAGCAGTACTTC
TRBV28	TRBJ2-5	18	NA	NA	CASSLTIGRGGHQETQYF	TGTGCCAGCAGTTTAACAATAGGTAGGGGTGGCCACCAAGAGACCCAGTACTTC
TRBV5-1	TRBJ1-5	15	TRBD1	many	CASSASGQGYQPQHF	TGCGCCAGCAGCGCCTCGGGACAGGGGTATCAGCCCCAGCATTTT
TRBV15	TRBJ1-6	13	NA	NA	CATSRGRGSPLHF	TGTGCCACCAGCCGCGGGAGGGGTTCACCCCTCCACTTT
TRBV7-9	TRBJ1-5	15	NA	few	CASSRTEDSNQPQHF	TGTGCCAGCAGCCGAACCGAAGATAGCAATCAGCCCCAGCATTTT
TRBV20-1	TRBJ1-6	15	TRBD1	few	CSAIAQDRLNSPLHF	TGCAGTGCTATTGCTCAGGACAGGTTGAATTCACCCCTCCACTTT
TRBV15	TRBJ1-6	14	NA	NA	CATSSGHLLSPLHF	TGTGCCACCAGCTCCGGACACCTCCTTTCACCCCTCCACTTT
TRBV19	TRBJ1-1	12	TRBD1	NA	CASSPNRGRTFF	TGTGCCAGTAGTCCCAACAGGGGGCGGACTTTCTTT
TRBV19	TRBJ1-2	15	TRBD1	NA	CASSSRTGVDYGYTF	TGTGCCAGTAGTTCCCGGACAGGGGTAGACTATGGCTACACCTTC
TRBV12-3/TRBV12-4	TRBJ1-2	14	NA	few	CASSPDLSPYGYTF	TGTGCCAGCAGTCCTGACCTTTCCCCTTATGGCTACACCTTC
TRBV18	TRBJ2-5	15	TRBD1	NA	CASSPPTGGQETQYF	TGTGCCAGCTCACCCCCGACAGGGGGACAAGAGACCCAGTACTTC
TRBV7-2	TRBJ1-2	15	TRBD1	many	CASSQGQGPSYGYTF	TGTGCCAGCAGCCAAGGACAGGGCCCCAGCTATGGCTACACCTTC
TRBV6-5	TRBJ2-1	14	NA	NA	CASSYDRLGQEQFF	TGTGCCAGCAGTTACGACCGACTGGGGCAGGAGCAGTTCTTC
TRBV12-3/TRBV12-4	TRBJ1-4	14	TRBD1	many	CASSLGDRSEKLFF	TGTGCCAGCAGTTTAGGGGACAGGAGTGAAAAACTGTTTTTT
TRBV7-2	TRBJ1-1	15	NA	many	CASSLTGRGSTEAFF	TGTGCCAGCAGCCTAACAGGTAGGGGTTCGACTGAAGCTTTCTTT
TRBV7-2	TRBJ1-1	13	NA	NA	CASSLDVGFEAFF	TGTGCCAGCAGCTTAGATGTTGGTTTTGAAGCTTTCTTT
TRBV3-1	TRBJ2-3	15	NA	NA	CASSTRGPRTDTQYF	TGTGCCAGCAGCACCAGGGGACCACGCACAGATACGCAGTATTTT
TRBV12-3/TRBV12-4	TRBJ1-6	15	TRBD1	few	CASSTGAAYNSPLHF	TGTGCCAGCAGCACAGGGGCGGCCTATAATTCACCCCTCCACTTT
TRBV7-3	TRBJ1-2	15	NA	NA	CASSTGPSAHYGYTF	TGTGCCAGCAGCACGGGACCGTCAGCTCACTATGGCTACACCTTC
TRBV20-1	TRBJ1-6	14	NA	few	CSAPRTGIHSPLHF	TGCAGTGCTCCCCGGACGGGGATTCATTCACCCCTCCACTTT
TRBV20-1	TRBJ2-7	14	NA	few	CSADISGSYYEQYF	TGCAGTGCTGATATTTCGGGGAGCTACTACGAGCAGTACTTC
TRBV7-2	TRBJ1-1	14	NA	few	CASSSGRVNTEAFF	TGTGCCAGCAGCTCGGGACGAGTTAACACTGAAGCTTTCTTT
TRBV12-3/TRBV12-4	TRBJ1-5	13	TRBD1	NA	CASSLGQGLPQHF	TGTGCCAGCAGTTTAGGACAGGGGCTGCCCCAGCATTTT